This T cell receptor (beta chain) was obtained from a study of cytomegalovirus exposure and HLA in healthy donors. As for this clone: What it recognizes is unknown.

Sequencing used immunoSEQ multiplex PCR; TCRdb keeps in-frame clones, though not all of them. The data contain some 170,000 clones, around 92% of them singletons. V was shortened by 4 bases and J by 4 bases, with 14 bases between the two germline ends. Germline CDR1 is SGHRS and CDR2 is YFSETQ. The CDR3 runs 15 residues. Among the 120 subjects of the validation cohort, separate from the 666-subject first cohort, were the donors. Overall study results and limits: TCR clusters originating in the first cohort tended to co-occur in the roughly 120 validation repertoires, according to a later analysis. The study labeled 150 or so TCR beta chains cytomegalovirus-associated. CMV antigen specificity was confirmed in vitro for a few CMV-associated chains.

This clonotype was sampled from a man in his late teens or twenties in good health and CMV-seropositive. This chain links TRBV5-1 with TRBJ2-2; D possibly corresponds to TRBD1 (5 bases). Sequencing was performed on PBMCs. CDR3 bases: TGCGCCAGCAGCCCTCAATCAGGGTTCACCGGGGAGCTGTTTTTT. Translating it yields CASSPQSGFTGELFF.